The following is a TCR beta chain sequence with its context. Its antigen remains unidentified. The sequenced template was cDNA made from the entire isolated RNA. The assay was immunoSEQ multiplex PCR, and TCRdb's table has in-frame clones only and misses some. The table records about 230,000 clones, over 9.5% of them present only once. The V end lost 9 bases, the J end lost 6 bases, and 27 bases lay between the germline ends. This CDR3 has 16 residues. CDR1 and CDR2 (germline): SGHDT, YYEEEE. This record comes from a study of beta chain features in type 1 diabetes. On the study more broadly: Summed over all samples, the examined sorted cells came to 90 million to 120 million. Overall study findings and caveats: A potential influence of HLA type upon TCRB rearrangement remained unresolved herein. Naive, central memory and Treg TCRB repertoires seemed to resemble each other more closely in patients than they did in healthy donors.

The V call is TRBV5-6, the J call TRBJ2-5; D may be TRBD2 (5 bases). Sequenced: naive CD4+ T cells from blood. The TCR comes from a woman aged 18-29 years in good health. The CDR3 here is CATSRLRTDFRKTQYF. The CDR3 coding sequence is TGTGCCACATCTCGACTTCGGACGGACTTTCGGAAGACCCAGTACTTC.